This TCR beta chain originates from a study of blood T cells in healthy people across ages (dated by TCRdb to between 2014 and 2016). Concerning the study at large: In model experiments, template switching captured about one uniquely barcoded TCR beta cDNA molecule for every two T cells. For two donors (one aged 18 to 29 and one aged 80 or older), the study analyzed two additional independent replicas of 1 million unique cDNA reads from the same blood draw. Age-related changes in TCR beta repertoire diversity were measured in the study by deep sequencing normalized with unique cDNA molecular identifiers. To avoid experimental bias, donors of different ages were spread randomly across the sequencing lanes. The donors were split into four age groups: young (average 16 years), middle-aged (around 37), aged (over 55) and long-lived (more than 80).

The study at large found these results: A strong correlation was found between observed TCR beta diversity and the percentage of naive T cells measured by flow cytometry. The CMV infection status of donors was not known, potentially confounding age-related changes in expanded clonotypes. Observed TCR beta diversity per million T cells fell roughly linearly with age, and a significant reduction was already apparent by age approximately 41. Conclusive comparison of naive and antigen-experienced compartments was prevented by the profiling of bulk unsorted PBMCs. Estimates of total diversity from one million sequenced T cells were regarded as lower bounds and underestimates. Compared with the aged group, more naive CD4+ T cells, fewer expanded clones and increased TCR diversity were shown by the long-lived group, suggesting age selection.

From the germline V gene (reference sequence), CDR1 is DFQATT and CDR2 is SNEGSKA. From cysteine to phenylalanine, the CDR3 is 17 amino acids long. Only the CDR3 portion is preserved as DNA: 51 bases, with reading frame beginning at the first base. Here V drops 5 bases and J drops 2 bases, and the junction holds 12 bases not matched to any gene. Libraries were constructed by 5' RACE. The sequencer was an Illumina HiSeq 2500. A second PCR of roughly 7 to 12 cycles was performed with a sample-barcoded 5' primer and a J-beta primer mix. Each TCR beta cDNA molecule received a unique molecular identifier from a template-switch 5' adaptor carrying 12 random nucleotides. Each sample yielded at least 2.5 million CDR3-containing paired-end reads. All of the RNA was converted into first-strand cDNA using the Mint cDNA synthesis kit, with a TRBC-specific oligonucleotide serving as the primer. Following uracil-DNA glycosylase treatment, a first 18-cycle PCR with universal primers M1SS and BC2_uni_R was performed on all cDNA. On the study's bioinformatics: Normalization of each sample was performed by random selection of 1 million high-quality reads, each carrying a distinct molecular identifier. Instead of being binned into consensus sequences, reads with shared molecular identifiers were discarded. MiTCR, with a Q25 quality threshold and the strictest error-elimination algorithm, was used for CDR3 identification, clonotype clustering and error correction. Lower-bound total TCR beta diversity was estimated with a nonparametric unseen species model using Euler transformation. Starting from the raw public reads, TCRdb applied fastp trimming at Q25, assembled clones with MiXCR and retained in-frame beta chains. Each record represents a unique CDR3 protein, reported with the most common genes and DNA among its rows. TCRdb assigned the V and J calls; the authors' analysis was not used. A total of 800,000 to 1,000,000 distinct CDR3 sequences appear in this sample, roughly 50% of them only once. The top ten constitute about an eighth of the sample.

Donors were around 37 systemically healthy Caucasian individuals from Russia aged roughly 6 to 90 years. Each donor gave 8 to 10 milliliters of peripheral blood, collected into EDTA-treated Vacutainer tubes. PBMCs were isolated by Ficoll-Paque density-gradient centrifugation, with at least 6 million obtained per sample. Trizol reagent was used to extract total RNA from the PBMCs, yielding at least 5.5 micrograms per sample. For every donor, an aliquot of PBMCs went through flow cytometry to measure the percentages of naive CD45RAhigh/CD27high T cells. A note on this clonotype: There is no known antigen for this receptor. No base qualities exist here, and no much larger clone lies one base off it.

The receptor's source is a man aged 25-45 years in good health. The rearrangement combines TRBV20-1 with TRBJ2-1; 10 bases in between match TRBD2. Sample: blood. Read as DNA, the sequence is TGCAGTGCTGGAGGGGCTAGCGGGGGCGGCGCCTACAATGAGCAGTTCTTC. Its protein is CSAGGASGGGAYNEQFF.